The 8 T cell receptor beta chains given below trace back to one sample, sequenced in a study of T cell responses to AZD1222 COVID-19 vaccine. Sequenced by immunoSEQ multiplex PCR; TCRdb stores in-frame clones only, minus some. The sample has under 200,000 clones, 88% seen once. Sample: peripheral blood, taken 28 days after the second AZD1222 dose. The source of these receptors is an adult who received the AZD1222 COVID-19 vaccine.

The rearrangement uses TRBV19 and TRBJ2-3, with 11 bases aligning to TRBD2. The CDR3 is made up of 16 amino acids. CDR1 LNHDA and CDR2 SQIVND come from the germline V gene (reference sequence). The V gene end was trimmed by 7 bases and the J gene end by 2 bases; junction bases not matched to a gene: 8. The CDR3 nucleotides read TGTGCCAGTAATCCGATAGCGGGAGGGCCCACAGATACGCAGTATTTT. It yields the protein CASNPIAGGPTDTQYF.

The V call is TRBV10-3, the J call TRBJ1-1; 9 nucleotides match TRBD1. The ends lost 5 bases at V and 1 base at J; junction bases unmatched: 8. The germline CDR1 and CDR2 sequences are ENHRY and SYGVKD. This CDR3 is built from 16 residues. This CDR3 is CAISPTRGQGNTEAFF. In DNA form, the CDR3 reads TGTGCCATCAGTCCCACCCGGGGACAGGGGAACACTGAAGCTTTCTTT.

This chain connects TRBV24-1 to TRBJ2-1; D remains ambiguous. Trimming pared 5 bases from V and 9 bases from J, leaving 16 bases between. In germline, CDR1 is KGHDR, CDR2 SFDVKD. There are 14 residues in the CDR3. The CDR3 nucleotides read TGTGCCACCAGTGGAATTGATCCCCTCGGTGAGCAGTTCTTC. Translated, it gives CATSGIDPLGEQFF.

CDR3 nucleotide sequence: TGTGCCCACTGGACAGCGAACACTGAAGCTTTCTTT. Translating gives CAHWTANTEAFF. The chain joins TRBV28 to TRBJ1-1; D might be TRBD1 (6 bases). The ends were cut back, 11 bases at V and 1 base at J, with 11 bases in the middle. The CDR3 consists of 12 residues. Per the germline V gene, CDR1 is MDHEN and CDR2 is SYDVKM. The entire variable domain, with the rest obtained from reference TRBV28 and TRBJ1-1, is as follows: DVKVTQSSRYLVKRTGEKVFLECVQDMDHENMFWYRQDPGLGLRLIYFSYDVKMKEKGDIPEGYSVSREKKERFSLILESASTNQTSMYLCAHWTANTEAFFGQGTRLTVV.

This chain links TRBV7-9 with TRBJ2-7; D call uncertain. Germline V gene sequence: CDR1 SEHNR, CDR2 FQNEAQ (reference sequence). V lost 7 bases to trimming and J lost 0 bases, with 10 bases between them. The CDR3 covers 13 residues. In DNA form, the CDR3 reads TGTGCCAGCACCCCCCCGGTCTCCTACGAGCAGTACTTC. Encoded protein: CASTPPVSYEQYF.

This chain joins TRBV6-5 and TRBJ2-1; 9 nucleotides line up with TRBD2. This CDR3 has 15 amino acids. Germline V gene data show CDR1 as MNHEY and CDR2 as SVGAGI. The junction had 3 bases not matched to a gene; V was cut back by 0 bases and J by 6 bases. The CDR3 region has the DNA TGTGCCAGCAGTTACTCGGGACTAGCCTCCAATGAGCAGTTCTTC. This translates into CASSYSGLASNEQFF.

J is TRBJ1-1 and V is TRBV28, with D hard to call. The CDR3 consists of 14 residues. V was clipped by 9 bases and J by 0 bases, with 14 bases between them. Germline lookup yields CDR1 MDHEN and CDR2 SYDVKM. In DNA, the CDR3 is TGTGCCAGTAGCGTAGTGGGATTGAACACTGAAGCTTTCTTT. It specifies CASSVVGLNTEAFF.

The genes are TRBV19 and TRBJ2-6; D uncertain. The V end was cut by 0 bases, the J end by 0 bases, with 6 bases between. CDR1 is LNHDA, CDR2 SQIVND, per germline (reference sequence). The CDR3 extends over 16 amino acids. The DNA of the CDR3 is TGTGCCAGTAGTATAGATGAGAGCTCTGGGGCCAACGTCCTGACTTTC. This codes for CASSIDESSGANVLTF.